Listed below are T cell receptor beta chains from one sample, sequenced in a study of OX40 agonist ivuxolimab in advanced cancers. Data came from immunoSEQ multiplex PCR; TCRdb stores just in-frame clones and leaves some out. The data show under 50,000 clones, around 92% seen once. The sample consisted of CD4+ or CD8+ T cells sorted from blood, taken in a trial of the OX40 agonist ivuxolimab. Source of these receptors: an adult with an advanced solid tumor such as melanoma, head and neck, liver or kidney cancer. Both conserved end residues are part of each CDR3. A D gene is named only where the DNA matches it firmly. A row's size may be missing; if present it is once, few, many or a size class.

CDR3,DNA,V,D,size,J
CASSPPYGRSYNEQFF,TGTGCCAGCTCACCACCTTACGGGAGGTCCTACAATGAGCAGTTCTTC,TRBV18,TRBD2,.,TRBJ2-1
CASSLSAGTSVYNEQFF,TGTGCCAGCAGTTTATCGGCCGGGACTAGCGTCTACAATGAGCAGTTCTTC,TRBV27,TRBD2,.,TRBJ2-1
CASSPGLAGDSEQFF,TGTGCCAGCAGCCCTGGACTAGCGGGAGATTCTGAGCAGTTCTTC,TRBV9,TRBD2,.,TRBJ2-1
CASSSSSTDTQYF,TGTGCCAGCAGCTCCTCAAGCACAGATACGCAGTATTTT,TRBV7-3,.,.,TRBJ2-3
CASSQDPLMRSGNTIYF,TGCGCCAGCAGCCAAGATCCTCTTATGAGGTCTGGAAACACCATATATTTT,TRBV4-1,.,once,TRBJ1-3
CASSFLGGNNEQFF,TGTGCCAGCAGCTTCCTAGGCGGTAACAATGAGCAGTTCTTC,TRBV7-9,.,.,TRBJ2-1
CASSQILYGGYTF,TGCGCCAGCAGTCAAATCTTATACGGAGGCTACACCTTC,TRBV23-1,.,.,TRBJ1-2
CASVPQGSYEQYF,TGTGCCAGCGTGCCGCAGGGCTCCTACGAGCAGTACTTC,TRBV2,.,.,TRBJ2-7
CASSALGTASEAFF,TGTGCCAGCAGTGCCCTCGGGACAGCGTCTGAAGCTTTCTTT,TRBV2,TRBD1,.,TRBJ1-1
CASTTTVFNQPQHF,TGTGCCAGCACCACTACAGTCTTCAATCAGCCCCAGCATTTT,TRBV28,.,.,TRBJ1-5
CASSQDHGTSANSPLHF,TGTGCCAGCAGCCAAGATCATGGGACCTCCGCCAATTCACCCCTCCACTTT,TRBV14,.,.,TRBJ1-6
CASSWSQGQWPQHF,TGCGCCAGCAGCTGGTCACAGGGCCAATGGCCCCAGCATTTT,TRBV5-1,.,.,TRBJ1-5
CASSFSGSSYNEQFF,TGTGCCAGCAGCTTTTCCGGGAGCTCCTACAATGAGCAGTTCTTC,TRBV7-9,.,.,TRBJ2-1
CASSGGASGSLQYF,TGTGCCAGCAGCGGGGGGGCGAGCGGAAGTTTGCAGTATTTT,TRBV9,.,.,TRBJ2-3
CASSLEGGGETQYF,TGTGCCAGCAGTTTAGAGGGAGGTGGGGAGACCCAGTACTTC,TRBV28,.,.,TRBJ2-5
CASSSRREQYF,TGTGCCAGCAGCTCAAGGCGGGAGCAGTACTTC,TRBV28,.,.,TRBJ2-7
CARSLTLADVCNEQFF,TGTGCCAGAAGCTTGACTCTAGCGGATGTTTGTAATGAGCAGTTCTTC,TRBV5-3,TRBD2,.,TRBJ2-1
CASSHSIRTGQIAGSTDTQYF,TGTGCCAGCAGCCATTCTATAAGGACAGGCCAAATAGCGGGGAGCACAGATACGCAGTATTTT,TRBV9,.,.,TRBJ2-3
CASSPTPQGADHNEQFF,TGTGCCAGCAGCCCAACCCCCCAGGGGGCGGACCACAATGAGCAGTTCTTC,TRBV13,TRBD1,.,TRBJ2-1
CASSLAATQPQHF,TGTGCCAGCAGCTTAGCAGCTACTCAGCCCCAGCATTTT,TRBV7-8,.,.,TRBJ1-5
CASGQMRGTGELFF,TGTGCCAGCGGCCAAATGCGGGGCACCGGGGAGCTGTTTTTT,TRBV6-5,.,few,TRBJ2-2
CASKSSGSYEQYF,TGTGCCAGCAAATCTAGCGGCTCCTACGAGCAGTACTTC,TRBV2,TRBD2,once,TRBJ2-7
CASSLGLMGGYTF,TGTGCCAGCAGCTTGGGACTTATGGGGGGCTACACCTTC,TRBV5-4,.,once,TRBJ1-2
CASIPRGLTEAFF,TGTGCCAGCATCCCGAGGGGGTTGACTGAAGCTTTCTTT,TRBV2,.,.,TRBJ1-1
CASSSGYNEQFF,TGTGCCAGTAGTTCCGGTTACAATGAGCAGTTCTTC,TRBV19,.,.,TRBJ2-1
CASSPIKGTEAFF,TGTGCCAGCTCACCTATCAAGGGCACTGAAGCTTTCTTT,TRBV18,.,few,TRBJ1-1
CASSPKAGQRSYEQYF,TGTGCCAGCAGTCCTAAAGCGGGACAGCGCTCCTACGAGCAGTACTTC,TRBV27,.,.,TRBJ2-7
CAWSAGGAAFF,TGTGCCTGGAGTGCTGGGGGGGCAGCTTTCTTT,TRBV30,.,.,TRBJ1-1
CASSLGTTYEQYF,TGTGCCAGCAGCTTAGGGACTACGTACGAGCAGTACTTC,TRBV11-2,.,.,TRBJ2-7
CAVTSTSGGEYNEQFF,TGTGCCGTTACTTCGACTAGCGGAGGGGAATACAATGAGCAGTTCTTC,TRBV10-3,TRBD2,.,TRBJ2-1
CASSNGGLHIQYF,TGTGCCAGCAGCAATGGGGGTTTGCACATTCAGTACTTC,TRBV6-5,.,.,TRBJ2-4
CAWSEGTDATNEKLFF,TGTGCCTGGAGTGAAGGGACGGATGCAACTAATGAAAAACTGTTTTTT,TRBV30,.,.,TRBJ1-4
CASSLGTDTQYF,TGTGCCAGCAGTTTAGGAACAGATACGCAGTATTTT,TRBV27,.,.,TRBJ2-3
CASTSPEGRSYNEQFF,TGTGCTAGTACATCTCCCGAAGGGCGGTCCTACAATGAGCAGTTCTTC,TRBV12-5,.,.,TRBJ2-1
CASSVGLNHEQYF,TGTGCCAGCAGCGTAGGGCTGAACCACGAGCAGTACTTC,TRBV9,.,.,TRBJ2-7
CAALAESGAYNEQFF,TGTGCCGCCCTTGCGGAGAGCGGAGCCTACAATGAGCAGTTCTTC,TRBV10-3,.,.,TRBJ2-1
CASSSMGQPGGYTF,TGTGCCAGCAGCTCAATGGGACAGCCGGGAGGCTACACCTTC,TRBV7-9,TRBD1,.,TRBJ1-2
CASSPQPSNYGYTF,TGTGCCAGCAGCCCCCAACCCTCTAACTATGGCTACACCTTC,TRBV7-9,.,.,TRBJ1-2
CASSRSGTEAFF,TGTGCCAGCAGCCGATCGGGAACTGAAGCTTTCTTT,TRBV7-9,.,.,TRBJ1-1
CASSPQEAMEEKLFF,TGTGCCAGCAGTCCTCAGGAAGCCATGGAGGAAAAACTGTTTTTT,TRBV6-6,.,.,TRBJ1-4
CASSLLSKANYGYTF,TGTGCCAGCAGCTTACTGTCAAAAGCTAACTATGGCTACACCTTC,TRBV7-9,.,.,TRBJ1-2
CASSPRAARNEQFF,TGTGCCAGCAGCCCTCGAGCGGCCCGTAATGAGCAGTTCTTC,TRBV5-8,.,.,TRBJ2-1
CASSLTGSAGELFF,TGTGCCAGCAGTCTTACAGGGTCCGCCGGGGAGCTGTTTTTT,TRBV27,.,.,TRBJ2-2
CASSLSDSGNIDTQYF,TGCGCCAGCAGCTTGAGTGATAGCGGGAATATAGATACGCAGTATTTT,TRBV5-1,TRBD2,.,TRBJ2-3
CASSQGRIAYNEQFF,TGTGCCAGCAGCCAGGGGAGAATTGCCTACAATGAGCAGTTCTTC,TRBV7-8,.,.,TRBJ2-1
CASSEFGQGVTEAFF,TGTGCCAGCAGTGAATTTGGACAGGGAGTCACTGAAGCTTTCTTT,TRBV25-1,TRBD1,.,TRBJ1-1
CASSLSGLTETQYF,TGTGCCAGCAGCTTATCCGGACTTACAGAGACCCAGTACTTC,TRBV7-2,.,.,TRBJ2-5
CAWNMAWTGELFF,TGTGCCTGGAATATGGCGTGGACCGGGGAGCTGTTTTTT,TRBV30,.,once,TRBJ2-2
CASSLGTGGADGYTF,TGTGCCAGCAGCTTAGGGACAGGGGGCGCGGACGGCTACACCTTC,TRBV7-6,TRBD1,once,TRBJ1-2
CASSGTGSNEQYF,TGTGCCAGCAGTGGGACAGGGTCGAACGAGCAGTACTTC,TRBV28,TRBD1,.,TRBJ2-7
CASSLDSLYGYTF,TGTGCCAGCAGCCTGGACAGCCTCTATGGCTACACCTTC,TRBV5-8,.,.,TRBJ1-2